This T cell receptor (beta chain) derives from a study of T cell repertoires in cytomegalovirus infection. As for the study in general: The study used recently identified HLA-C-restricted and well-studied HLA-B-restricted CMV epitopes. Indicated by public TCR beta signatures were CMV infection and matching HLA type. Study results and limitations: Cumulative frequency of public TCR beta families picked out carriers of CMV plus the relevant HLA.

This clonotype showed up just a few times. Antigen specificity is unknown. The CDR3 consists of 15 residues. The germline V and J ends were trimmed by 4 bases and 8 bases, with 19 bases remaining between them. Germline V CDR1 and CDR2: SGHKS, YYEKEE (reference sequence). Via MiXCR, TCRdb re-called the reads, giving one row per CDR3 protein. The table records about a million distinct CDR3 sequences, 25% to 40% of them present only once. The sample here was cultured CD8+ T cells from PBMCs, taken from culture after CMV antigen stimulation. The sequence was obtained from a human donor in good health (CMV status not recorded). Some clones in this sample may be carry-over from other donors' samples. The chain joins TRBV5-5 to TRBJ2-1, with D uncertain. The CDR3 spells CASSPLGRPSDEQFF. The CDR3 DNA reads TGTGCCAGCAGCCCTCTAGGAAGGCCTTCGGATGAGCAGTTCTTC.